The subject of this entry is one T cell receptor (beta chain). Its specificity is not known. The data were taken from a study of response to subunit inactivated influenza vaccine. General study findings and limits: Only a handful of new T cells, the authors suggested, are recruited with each seasonal influenza vaccination.

In TCRdb, the RT-PCR reads were re-called with MiXCR into one record per CDR3 protein. The sample has about 700,000 distinct CDR3 sequences, around 16% seen once. J gave up 0 bases and V 2 bases, and 4 bases lay outside the gene matches. CDR1 and CDR2 (germline): DFQATT, SNEGSKA (reference sequence). CDR3 length: 16 amino acids. This chain uses TRBV20-1 with TRBJ2-1; 10 bases agree with TRBD2. The sequence was obtained from a man aged 50 to 59 who received an inactivated influenza vaccine. The material was PBMCs from blood, obtained 11 to 12 days after vaccination. The CDR3 DNA follows: TGCAGTGCTAGACTAGCGGGAGCCAACTCCTACAATGAGCAGTTCTTC. It yields the protein CSARLAGANSYNEQFF.